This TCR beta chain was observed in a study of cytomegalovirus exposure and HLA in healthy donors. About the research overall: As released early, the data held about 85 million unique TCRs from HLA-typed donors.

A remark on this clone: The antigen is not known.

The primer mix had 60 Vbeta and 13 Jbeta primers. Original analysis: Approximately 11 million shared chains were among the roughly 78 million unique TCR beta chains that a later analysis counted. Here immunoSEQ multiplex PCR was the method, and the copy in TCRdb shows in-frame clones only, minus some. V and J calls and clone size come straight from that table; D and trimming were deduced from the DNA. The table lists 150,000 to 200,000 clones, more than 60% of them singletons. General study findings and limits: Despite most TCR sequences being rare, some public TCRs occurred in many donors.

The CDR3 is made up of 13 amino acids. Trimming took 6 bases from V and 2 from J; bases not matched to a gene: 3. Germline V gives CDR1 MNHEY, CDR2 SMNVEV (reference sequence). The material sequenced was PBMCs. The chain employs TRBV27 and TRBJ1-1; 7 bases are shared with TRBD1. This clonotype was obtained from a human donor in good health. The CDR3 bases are TGTGCCAGCAGGGAGGGGGCTAACACTGAAGCTTTCTTT. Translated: CASREGANTEAFF.